These 17 T cell receptor beta chains came from one sample sequenced in a study of T cells expressing NK-cell markers (dated by TCRdb to 2018 to 2021). The method was 5' RACE. TCRdb names Illumina HiSeq 2000 as the instrument used. TCRdb reprocessed the reads into one record per CDR3 protein sequence, lacking DNA. This sample's table contains about 6,000 distinct CDR3 sequences. The leading ten clones occupy roughly three fifths of the sample. Material: blood T cells: a sorted CD56 or NKG2C T cell subset, CD4+ or CD8+ T cells, or bulk PBMC T cells (not recorded which). The receptors come from a man aged 18 to 29 in good health. Donor details come from another sample of the same person, matched by shared clones.

Considering frequency, this clonotype is medium-sized. The rearrangement uses TRBV6-2 or TRBV6-3 and TRBJ2-6; TCRdb picks TRBD1, but there is no DNA to check that call. Germline CDR1 reads MNHEY; CDR2 reads SVGEGT. The CDR3 loop spans 15 amino acids. The CDR3 here is CASSWDSSGANVLTF.

V is TRBV7-9 and J is TRBJ1-4; TCRdb's D call, TRBD1, is unchecked because there is no DNA. The germline V gene has CDR1 SEHNR and CDR2 FQNEAQ (reference sequence). This CDR3 is built from 15 residues. The CDR3 sequence is CASSLGFRGPEKLFF.

The gene calls are TRBV30 and TRBJ1-4; TCRdb indicates TRBD1, and absent DNA this call remains unverified. This CDR3 spans 14 amino acids. The germline CDR1 and CDR2 sequences are GTSNPN and SVGIG (reference sequence). This CDR3 is CAWSSGTVNEKLFF.

The chain carries TRBV4-2 and TRBJ2-5; TCRdb designates TRBD2, a call that cannot be tested without DNA. The CDR3 contains 17 residues. Looked up from germline, CDR1 is LGHNA and CDR2 is YNFKEQ. CDR3 protein: CASSNSASGDPRETQYF.

This chain links TRBV20-1 with TRBJ2-5; TCRdb names TRBD2, which stays unverified in the absence of DNA. Germline CDR1 reads DFQATT; CDR2 reads SNEGSKA (reference sequence). The CDR3 loop spans 14 amino acids. The CDR3 region is CSARDPGTPLGQYF.

V is TRBV5-5 and J is TRBJ2-1; checking the TCRdb D call of TRBD1 is not possible without DNA. CDR1 SGHKS and CDR2 YYEKEE come from the germline V gene (reference sequence). This CDR3 is built from 17 residues. The CDR3 is CASSSLVNRGLVDEQFF.

J is TRBJ1-6 and V is TRBV5-6; TCRdb outputs TRBD1, but without DNA this stays unchecked. This CDR3 is 15 amino acids long. Germline CDR1 and CDR2: SGHDT and YYEEEE. CDR3 region: CASSLSGGGNSPLHF.

This rearrangement joins TRBV15 to TRBJ2-7; TCRdb designates TRBD1, a call that cannot be tested without DNA. This CDR3 has 16 residues. Per the germline V gene, CDR1 is LNHNV and CDR2 is YYDKDF (reference sequence). CDR3 loop: CATSGTGTGPSYEQYF. The variable domain in full, with the rest retrieved from reference TRBV15 and TRBJ2-7, is DAMVIQNPRYQVTQFGKPVTLSCSQTLNHNVMYWYQQKSSQAPKLLFHYYDKDFNNEADTPDNFQSRRPNTSFCFLDIRSPGLGDTAMYLCATSGTGTGPSYEQYFGPGTRLTVT.

The chain recombines TRBV6-4 with TRBJ2-1; the D call of TRBD2 rests on TCRdb alone, since no DNA is present to check it. Germline assignment: CDR1 MRHNA and CDR2 SNTAGT. The CDR3 covers 14 residues. CDR3 sequence: CASSDSGGSNEQFF.

This clonotype registers medium-sized by frequency. The chain is built from TRBV5-1 and TRBJ2-5; there is no DNA to check the TCRdb D call of TRBD1. The CDR3 covers 16 residues. Germline V CDR1 and CDR2: SGHRS, YFSETQ. The CDR3 protein is CASSRAVRLMGETQYF.

V gene TRBV16 combines with J gene TRBJ1-2. Germline values: CDR1 KGHSY, CDR2 FQNENV. This CDR3 contains 13 residues. This chain's CDR3 is CASSQSSSYGYTF.

The rearrangement links TRBV24-1 to TRBJ2-1; the TCRdb D gene call, TRBD2, has no DNA to confirm it. CDR1 and CDR2 (germline): KGHDR, SFDVKD. CDR3 length: 15 residues. CDR3 residues: CATRDSGTLYNEQFF.

The chain links TRBV6-2 or TRBV6-3 to TRBJ2-3; there is no DNA to check the TCRdb D call of TRBD1. CDR1 MNHEY and CDR2 SVGEGT come from the germline V gene. The CDR3 runs to 16 residues. The CDR3 is CASSYSGTGGADTQYF.

The chain couples TRBV14 to TRBJ2-1. The CDR3 has 13 residues. Germline lookup yields CDR1 SGHDN and CDR2 FVKESK. CDR3 residues: CASSPIIQNEQFF.

The chain recombines TRBV20-1 with TRBJ2-6. In germline, CDR1 is DFQATT, CDR2 SNEGSKA (reference sequence). The CDR3 runs 11 residues. CDR3 protein: CSALGANVLTF.

This chain connects TRBV29-1 to TRBJ2-4. The V gene's germline CDR1 is SQVTM and CDR2 ANQGSEA. This CDR3 has 13 residues. The CDR3 sequence: CSAELADRNIQYF.

The chain couples TRBV4-1 to TRBJ2-7. The CDR3 is made up of 13 amino acids. The germline gives CDR1 MGHRA, CDR2 YSYEKL. CDR3 protein: CASSRIVYYEQYF.